This paragraph reports one T cell receptor beta chain. Antigen: not known. The record originates from a study of post-analysis software for immune sequencing data. Germline CDR1 is KGHSH and CDR2 is LQKENI. The CDR3 runs 14 residues. V shed 6 bases and J shed 2 bases, with 13 bases lying between them. The TCR beta cDNA libraries carried unique molecular identifiers. One entry per CDR3 protein results from TCRdb running MiXCR on the PCR reads. The repertoire holds roughly 800,000 distinct CDR3 sequences, roughly 58% seen once, with approximately 4.3% in the top ten. The study, taken as a whole, reports: Significantly decreased normalized Chao1 diversity was recorded for multiple sclerosis patients relative to controls. A handful of TRBV segments were more frequent in patients than controls; TRBV5-6, TRBV5-1 and TRBV20-1 belonged to this group.

Sequenced input: blood. The chain recombines TRBV18 with TRBJ1-2; D remains unclear. The sequence was obtained from a girl between 10 and 17 years old with multiple sclerosis. The CDR3 DNA reads as TGTGCCAGCTCGGGTGAACAGCAGAACTATGGCTACACCTTC. Translation: CASSGEQQNYGYTF.